Listed here are 4 T cell receptor beta chains from one sample, sequenced in a study of a mutant IDH1 vaccine in newly diagnosed glioma. These receptors lack a known antigen. Time point specified: week 47, end of study. A single vaccine dose contained 300 ug of mutant IDH1 20-mer peptide, and topical imiquimod was used with it. The data were produced by immunoSEQ multiplex PCR, yet TCRdb's version contains in-frame clones alone and is incomplete. Of 55,000 to 65,000 clones listed, less than 80% were seen once; the top ten hold roughly 5.3%. Sequenced material: PBMCs, taken from a glioma patient whose treatment included an IDH1 peptide vaccine. These receptors all stem from a man in his fifties or sixties with glioma.

This clone was seen once. The chain recombines TRBV29-1 with TRBJ2-3; D unclear. Per the germline V gene, CDR1 is SQVTM and CDR2 is ANQGSEA. Trimming stripped 5 bases from V and 7 bases from J, with 7 bases between. This CDR3 contains 10 residues. The CDR3 DNA reads TGCAGCGTTAGGCAAAATACGCAGTATTTT. This gives the protein CSVRQNTQYF.

The chain combines TRBV19 with TRBJ2-5, with 8 nucleotides matching TRBD2. The J call may be incorrect, as the DNA end agrees better with TRBJ2-7. Germline V gives CDR1 LNHDA, CDR2 SQIVND (reference sequence). CDR3 length: 15 residues. CDR3 region: CASSETSAFSYEQYF. The CDR3 nucleotides read TGTGCCAGTAGTGAGACTAGCGCTTTTTCCTACGAGCAGTACTTC.

This clone was found a few times. The rearrangement links TRBV4-1 to TRBJ1-4; D remains ambiguous. This CDR3 has 13 residues. Deletions cut 2 bases from V and 7 bases from J, with 8 bases between. The V gene's germline CDR1 is MGHRA and CDR2 YSYEKL. Here the CDR3 DNA reads TGCGCCAGCAGCCAATGGCGGGGTGAAAAACTGTTTTTT. It specifies CASSQWRGEKLFF.

The rearrangement links TRBV7-3 to TRBJ2-2, with D perhaps TRBD1 (6 bases). Germline V gene sequence: CDR1 SGHTA, CDR2 FQGTGA. This CDR3 spans 16 amino acids. V shed 5 bases and J shed 1 base, with 14 bases lying between them. CDR3 in amino acids: CASSPLPTGNTGELFF. CDR3 bases: TGTGCCAGCAGCCCGTTACCGACAGGGAACACCGGGGAGCTGTTTTTT.